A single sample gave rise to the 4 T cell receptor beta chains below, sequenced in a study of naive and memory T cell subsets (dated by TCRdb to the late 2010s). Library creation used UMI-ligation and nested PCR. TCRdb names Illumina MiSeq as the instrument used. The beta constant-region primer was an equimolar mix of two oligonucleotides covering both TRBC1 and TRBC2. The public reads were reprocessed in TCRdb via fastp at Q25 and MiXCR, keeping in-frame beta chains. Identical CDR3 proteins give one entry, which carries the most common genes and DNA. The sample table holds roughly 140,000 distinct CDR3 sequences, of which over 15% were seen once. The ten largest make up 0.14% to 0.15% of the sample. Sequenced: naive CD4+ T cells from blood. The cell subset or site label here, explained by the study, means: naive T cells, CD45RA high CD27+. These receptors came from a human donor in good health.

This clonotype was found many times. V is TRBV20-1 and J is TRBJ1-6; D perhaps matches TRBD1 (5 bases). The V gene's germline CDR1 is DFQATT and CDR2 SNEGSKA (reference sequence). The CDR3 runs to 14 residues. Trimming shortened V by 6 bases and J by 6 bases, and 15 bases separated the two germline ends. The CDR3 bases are TGCAGTGCAACCATCGACAGAAGTAATTCACCCCTCCACTTT. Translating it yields CSATIDRSNSPLHF.

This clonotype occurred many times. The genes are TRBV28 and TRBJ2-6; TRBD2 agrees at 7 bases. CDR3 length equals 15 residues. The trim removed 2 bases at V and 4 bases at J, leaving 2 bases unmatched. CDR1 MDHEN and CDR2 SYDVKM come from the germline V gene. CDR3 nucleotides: TGTGCCAGCAGTTTAGCGGGGGTAGGGGCCAACGTCCTGACTTTC. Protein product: CASSLAGVGANVLTF.

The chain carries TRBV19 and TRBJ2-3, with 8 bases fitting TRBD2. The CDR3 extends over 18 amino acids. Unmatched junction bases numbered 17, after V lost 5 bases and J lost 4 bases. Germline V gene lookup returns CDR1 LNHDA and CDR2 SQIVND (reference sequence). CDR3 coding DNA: TGTGCCAGTAGTCCGCAGAGAGGAATGCGGGAGGTGGCAGATACGCAGTATTTT. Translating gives CASSPQRGMREVADTQYF.

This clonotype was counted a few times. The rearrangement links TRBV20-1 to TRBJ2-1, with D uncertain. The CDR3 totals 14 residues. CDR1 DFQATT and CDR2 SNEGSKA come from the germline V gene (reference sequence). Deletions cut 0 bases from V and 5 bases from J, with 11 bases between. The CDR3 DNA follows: TGCAGTGCTAGAGATCCGGCTGGAAACAATGAGCAGTTCTTC. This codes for CSARDPAGNNEQFF.